This T cell receptor beta chain appears in the sequencing data of a study of radiation and T cells in renal cell carcinoma. Regarding the study as a whole: Without pretreatment biopsies, baseline tumor clonotype presence was undetermined.

Regarding this clone: Its cognate antigen is unknown.

The repertoire was sequenced with immunoSEQ multiplex PCR; TCRdb's copy has only in-frame clones and lacks some. Found here are roughly 58,000 clones, approximately 80% of them singletons; the top ten hold less than 8%. V shed 3 bases and J 6 bases; nucleotides not matched to a gene: 7. The CDR3 extends over 15 amino acids. CDR1 is SGHAT and CDR2 is FQNNGV in the germline V gene. Time point indicated: blood 4 weeks post-SBRT, at nephrectomy. Treatment: 15 Gy SBRT to primary tumor, nephrectomy 4 weeks later. Nephrectomy followed 15 Gy stereotactic body radiation by 4 weeks. The sample consisted of blood, taken from a patient whose treatment included radiotherapy and nephrectomy. The gene calls are TRBV11-2 and TRBJ2-3; 9 bases agree with TRBD2. The TCR comes from a man between 60 and 75 years old with renal cell carcinoma. The DNA for the CDR3 is TGTGCCAGCAGCTTCGGCGGGGGGGCAGCCGATACGCAGTATTTT. Translated, it gives CASSFGGGAADTQYF.